The 27 T cell receptor beta chains listed next were all sequenced from one sample in a study of blood T cell repertoires in COVID-19 (dated by TCRdb to between 2020 and 2021). Receptor amplification or capture employed the immunoSEQ multiplex PCR assay. In its TCRdb copy, this immuneACCESS table keeps in-frame sequences only and misses some clones. Where compared with another copy, unresolved V genes explain less than half of these, and the others have no known cause. The sample includes nearly 350,000 clones, with 91% observed a single time. The ten largest clones add up to around 3.5% of the sample. The source material was peripheral blood. The receptor source for this set is a woman between 18 and 29 years old who had recovered from COVID-19.

The J gene is TRBJ2-1, the V gene TRBV11-3; weak D call: TRBD2 (6 bases). The CDR3 has 15 residues. The V gene lost 5 bases and the J gene lost 5 bases, with 16 bases spanning the gap. The V gene's germline CDR1 is SGHNT and CDR2 YENEEA. As DNA, the CDR3 is TGTGCCAGCAGCCAGGTCTTCGGGAGAAACAATGAGCAGTTCTTC. This translates into CASSQVFGRNNEQFF.

The J gene is TRBJ2-3, the V gene TRBV5-1, with 7 bases fitting TRBD1. Germline CDR1 and CDR2: SGHRS and YFSETQ. This CDR3 is built from 15 residues. Unmatched junction bases numbered 8, after V lost 5 bases and J lost 2 bases. The CDR3 protein is CASSSRQGYTDTQYF. The CDR3 coding sequence is TGCGCCAGCAGTTCGCGACAGGGCTACACAGATACGCAGTATTTT.

The chain has TRBV2 and TRBJ2-1; 10 positions agree with TRBD2. V lost 1 base, J lost 7 bases, and 7 bases stayed unmatched. The germline gives CDR1 SNHLY, CDR2 FYNNEI. The CDR3 extends over 16 amino acids. For the CDR3, the DNA is TGTGCCAGCAGTGAAGAGTCTAGCGGGAGTTGGAATGAGCAGTTCTTC. It is translated as CASSEESSGSWNEQFF.

Remarks on this clone: Other DNA sequences of this sample code for an identical CDR3. This chain uses TRBV27 with TRBJ1-2; tentatively, D is TRBD1 (5 bases). CDR1 is MNHEY and CDR2 is SMNVEV in the germline V gene (reference sequence). The CDR3 extends over 14 amino acids. V dropped 3 bases and J dropped 4 bases, with 12 bases sitting between them. The CDR3 DNA follows: TGTGCCAGCAGTTTGGGGGGTGGCGGCTATGGCTACACCTTC. Amino acids: CASSLGGGGYGYTF.

This clone was detected once. The rearrangement joins TRBV7-9 to TRBJ2-7; 8 bases are shared with TRBD2. The CDR3 is 16 amino acids. CDR1 and CDR2 from the germline V gene are SEHNR and FQNEAQ (reference sequence). The ends lost 1 base at V and 0 bases at J; junction bases unmatched: 5. CDR3 sequence reads: CASSLGLAGSSYEQYV. In DNA form, the CDR3 reads TGTGCCAGCAGCTTAGGTCTAGCGGGTAGCTCCTACGAGCAGTACGTC.

The gene calls are TRBV20-1 and TRBJ1-1, with unresolved D. CDR3 length: 11 residues. Germline-derived CDR1 and CDR2 are DFQATT and SNEGSKA (reference sequence). Trimming took 6 bases from V and 5 from J, leaving 10 bases between them. CDR3 coding DNA: TGCAGTGCAACAGACGAGACTGAAGCTTTCTTT. Residues: CSATDETEAFF.

V usage is TRBV5-5 and J usage is TRBJ1-1; no clear D. Germline loops: CDR1 SGHKS, CDR2 YYEKEE (reference sequence). The CDR3 contains 15 residues. The V end was cut by 0 bases, the J end by 0 bases, with 9 bases between. DNA for the CDR3: TGTGCCAGCAGCTTGGGGGCAGGATTGAACACTGAAGCTTTCTTT. Translated: CASSLGAGLNTEAFF.

The chain employs TRBV5-1 and TRBJ2-3; D possibly corresponds to TRBD2 (6 bases). V was trimmed by 4 bases and J by 7 bases, leaving 19 bases between them. Germline loops: CDR1 SGHRS, CDR2 YFSETQ. The CDR3 has 15 residues. DNA for the CDR3: TGCGCCAGCAGCGCCACAATGGACTATCCGTATACGCAGTATTTT. Translated, it gives CASSATMDYPYTQYF.

The chain carries TRBV7-6 and TRBJ2-2; 13 bases line up with TRBD2. The CDR3 has 18 amino acids. V lost 5 bases, J lost 4 bases, and 10 bases stayed unmatched. The germline V gene encodes CDR1 SGHVS and CDR2 FNYEAQ. CDR3 in amino acids: CASSPVGLAGVGTGELFF. Written as DNA, the CDR3 is TGTGCCAGCAGCCCCGTAGGACTAGCGGGAGTAGGCACCGGGGAGCTGTTTTTT.

The V call is TRBV5-1, the J call TRBJ2-1, with D possibly matching TRBD1 (6 bases). Trimming took 2 bases from V and 4 from J, leaving 13 bases between them. Germline V CDR1 and CDR2: SGHRS, YFSETQ. The CDR3 is 15 residues long. CDR3: CASSLRLGGYNEQFF. CDR3 DNA sequence: TGCGCCAGCAGCTTACGTCTAGGGGGATACAATGAGCAGTTCTTC.

The chain joins TRBV10-2 to TRBJ1-2, with TRBD1 matching 11 bases. Germline CDR1 is WSHSY and CDR2 is SAAADI. The V segment lost 5 bases and the J segment 2 bases; nucleotides outside the gene matches: 1. This CDR3 region has 14 residues. CDR3 region: CASSRDRGNYGYTF. CDR3 sequence (DNA): TGCGCCAGCAGTCGGGACAGGGGGAACTATGGCTACACCTTC.

The chain carries TRBV19 and TRBJ2-1, with 12 bases fitting TRBD2. V shed 4 bases and J 5 bases; nucleotides not matched to a gene: 6. Germline V gene sequence: CDR1 LNHDA, CDR2 SQIVND (reference sequence). This CDR3 comprises 16 residues. CDR3 region: CASSNQGLAGHNEQFF. The CDR3 DNA reads as TGTGCCAGTAGTAACCAAGGACTAGCGGGACACAATGAGCAGTTCTTC.

V and J are TRBV9 and TRBJ2-3; possible D gene TRBD1, 6 bases. CDR1 and CDR2 from the germline V gene are SGDLS and YYNGEE. V was clipped by 3 bases and J by 2 bases, with 16 bases between them. This CDR3 contains 16 residues. DNA for the CDR3: TGTGCCAGCAGCGGAGGTACAGGGTTCATCACAGATACGCAGTATTTT. Its protein product is CASSGGTGFITDTQYF.

The DNA of the CDR3 is TGTGCCAGCAGCTTAGGACTTGGCTACACCTTC. As protein: CASSLGLGYTF. The chain links TRBV5-6 to TRBJ1-2; D unclear. Trimming stripped 2 bases from V and 7 bases from J, with 6 bases between. The CDR3 loop spans 11 amino acids. Germline V gene lookup returns CDR1 SGHDT and CDR2 YYEEEE.

This clone was counted only a few times. The chain carries TRBV4-3 and TRBJ1-2; D uncertain. Trimming left V 1 base short and J 5 bases short, with 14 bases between. This CDR3 contains 15 residues. The V gene's germline CDR1 is LGHNA and CDR2 YSLEER. The CDR3 loop is CASSQAKTGRYGYTF. The CDR3 DNA is TGCGCCAGCAGCCAAGCTAAGACCGGGAGGTATGGCTACACCTTC.

The chain couples TRBV3-1 (or the pseudogene TRBV3-2) to TRBJ2-1; 10 bases agree with TRBD2. The CDR3 loop spans 15 amino acids. The germline V gene encodes CDR1 LGHDT and CDR2 YNNKEL (reference sequence). After removal of 5 bases from V and 5 bases from J, the junction contained 6 bases not matched to a gene. CDR3 nucleotide sequence: TGTGCCAGCAGCACCAGCGGGAGGGTCAACAATGAGCAGTTCTTC. Translation gives CASSTSGRVNNEQFF.

V and J are TRBV3-1 (or the pseudogene TRBV3-2) and TRBJ2-5; 9 bases align to TRBD2. The V segment lost 4 bases and the J segment 7 bases; nucleotides outside the gene matches: 13. Germline V gene sequence: CDR1 LGHDT, CDR2 YNNKEL (reference sequence). There are 16 residues in the CDR3. The CDR3 coding sequence is TGTGCCAGCAGCCTTGGGGCGGGAGGGCCCCTTGGGACCCAGTACTTC. Translating it yields CASSLGAGGPLGTQYF.

CDR3 protein: CASSSRLTPHGYTF. In nucleotides, the CDR3 is TGTGCCAGCAGCTCCCGACTGACCCCCCATGGCTACACCTTC. The genes are TRBV5-6 and TRBJ1-2, with unresolved D. This CDR3 comprises 14 residues. V lost 3 bases to trimming and J lost 6 bases, with 15 bases between them. CDR1 is SGHDT, CDR2 YYEEEE, per germline. The full variable domain, in which reference TRBV5-6 and TRBJ1-2 provide the parts outside the CDR3, is DAGVTQSPTHLIKTRGQQVTLRCSPKSGHDTVSWYQQALGQGPQFIFQYYEEEERQRGNFPDRFSGHQFPNYSSELNVNALLLGDSALYLCASSSRLTPHGYTFGSGTRLTVV.

This chain connects TRBV6-6 to TRBJ2-3; 7 nucleotides align to TRBD1. CDR1 is MNHNY, CDR2 SVGAGI, per germline (reference sequence). This CDR3 has 16 residues. V shed 5 bases, J shed 4 bases, and the junction held 12 bases outside the gene matches. The CDR3 region has the DNA TGTGCCAGCAGTCGATCGACAGGGTATACGTCAGATACGCAGTATTTT. Its translation is CASSRSTGYTSDTQYF.

This chain links TRBV7-9 with TRBJ2-5; 7 nucleotides match TRBD1. This CDR3 contains 14 residues. J lost 5 bases, V lost 1 base, and 4 bases had no gene match. Germline V gene sequence: CDR1 SEHNR, CDR2 FQNEAQ (reference sequence). CDR3 residues: CASSLDRRGETQYF. The DNA of the CDR3 is TGTGCCAGCAGCTTAGACCGCAGGGGGGAGACCCAGTACTTC.

The CDR3 spells CAWSPVTRYIQYF. For the CDR3, the DNA is TGTGCCTGGAGCCCCGTAACGAGATACATTCAGTACTTC. V and J are TRBV30 and TRBJ2-4; D not resolved. The CDR3 spans 13 residues. V shed 3 bases and J shed 8 bases, with 14 bases lying between them. Germline V lookup: CDR1 GTSNPN, CDR2 SVGIG (reference sequence).

CDR3 in DNA: TGTGCCAGTAGTATAGATAGACTAGCCGGGGAGCTGTTTTTT. Its translation is CASSIDRLAGELFF. The chain is built from TRBV19 and TRBJ2-2, with D maybe TRBD2 (6 bases). CDR1 is LNHDA and CDR2 is SQIVND in the germline V gene (reference sequence). This CDR3 spans 14 amino acids. V was trimmed by 0 bases and J by 6 bases, leaving 8 bases between them.

This clone was counted once. Being one base from a much bigger clone, this may be a read error. Other nucleotide sequences from this sample produce the same CDR3. The chain couples TRBV13 to TRBJ2-1, with 8 positions matching TRBD2. CDR3 size: 15 residues. CDR1 and CDR2 (germline): PRHDT, FYEKMQ (reference sequence). CDR3 in amino acids: CASSYPTGGWDEQFF. The DNA for the CDR3 is TGTGCCAGTAGCTATCCGACGGGAGGGTGGGATGAGCAGTTCTTC.

The chain employs TRBV30 and TRBJ2-7; D is ambiguous. This CDR3 is 15 amino acids long. Germline V CDR1 and CDR2: GTSNPN, SVGIG (reference sequence). The germline V and J ends were trimmed by 3 bases and 6 bases, with 21 bases remaining between them. The CDR3 protein is CAWSPKPSPSPEQYV. DNA of the CDR3: TGTGCCTGGAGCCCGAAGCCCTCACCCTCCCCCGAGCAGTACGTC.

This clone was seen once. The V gene is TRBV2, the J gene TRBJ1-2, with TRBD1 matching 8 bases. The CDR3 sequence is 15 residues long. Germline CDR1 reads SNHLY; CDR2 reads FYNNEI. The junction had 6 bases not matched to a gene; V was cut back by 5 bases and J by 1 base. The CDR3 region has the DNA TGTGCCAGCAGTCCGCCCGGACAGGGTAACTATGGCTACACCTTC. It codes for CASSPPGQGNYGYTF.

The J gene is TRBJ2-3, the V gene TRBV24-1; TRBD1 matches at 7 bases. The germline V gene encodes CDR1 KGHDR and CDR2 SFDVKD. Germline trimming cut 1 base from V and 1 base from J; bases unmatched to any gene: 4. The length of the CDR3 is 16 residues. For the CDR3, the DNA is TGTGCCACCAGTGATTTCAGGGGGACAGGCACAGATACGCAGTATTTT. This gives the protein CATSDFRGTGTDTQYF.

This chain links TRBV6-5 with TRBJ2-1, with D uncertain. CDR3 size: 15 residues. The V end lost 4 bases, the J end lost 8 bases, and 18 bases lay between the germline ends. Germline V gene sequence: CDR1 MNHEY, CDR2 SVGAGI. CDR3 sequence: CASSSAGPWVDEQFF. In nucleotides, the CDR3 is TGTGCCAGCAGTTCCGCTGGGCCCTGGGTGGATGAGCAGTTCTTC.